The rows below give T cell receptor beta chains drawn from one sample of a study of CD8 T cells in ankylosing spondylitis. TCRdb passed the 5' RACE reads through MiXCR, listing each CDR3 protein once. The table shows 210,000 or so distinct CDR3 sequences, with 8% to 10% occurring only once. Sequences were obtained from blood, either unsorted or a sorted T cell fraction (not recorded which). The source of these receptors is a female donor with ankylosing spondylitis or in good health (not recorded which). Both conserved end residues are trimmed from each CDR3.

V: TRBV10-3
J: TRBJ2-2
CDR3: AIGLTGNTGELF

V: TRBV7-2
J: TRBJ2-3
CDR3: ASSQDGTSGWMQY

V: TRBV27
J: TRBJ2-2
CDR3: ASSPYTGELF

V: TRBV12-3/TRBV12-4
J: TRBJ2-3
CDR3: ASSFVPRTDTQY

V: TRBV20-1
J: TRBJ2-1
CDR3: SARATVGSYNEQF

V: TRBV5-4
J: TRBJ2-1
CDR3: ASSQGRAGSYNEQF

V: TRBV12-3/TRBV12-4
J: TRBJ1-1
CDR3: ASSPQTGRNTEAF

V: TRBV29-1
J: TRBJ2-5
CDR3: SVEGGEAQY

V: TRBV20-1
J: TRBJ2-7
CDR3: SARGLVLAGGPWVYEQY

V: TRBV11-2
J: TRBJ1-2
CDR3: ASSLDYNYGYT

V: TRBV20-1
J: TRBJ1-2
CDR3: SAPDRGYPNYGYT

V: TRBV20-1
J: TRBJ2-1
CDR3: SAVDSSSYNEQF

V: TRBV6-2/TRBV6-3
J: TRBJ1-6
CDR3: ASSYSTHRQGGSPLH